This T cell receptor beta chain derives from a study of T cell repertoires in cytomegalovirus infection. Whole-study context: From public TCR beta signatures came an indication of both CMV infection and matching HLA type.

Per germline, CDR1 MGHRA and CDR2 YSYEKL. The CDR3 runs to 14 residues. Trimming removed 3 bases from V and 4 bases from J, with 12 bases in between. This clonotype appeared a few times. Its antigen remains unknown. TCRdb passed the reads through MiXCR, listing each CDR3 protein once. The sample lists 380,000 or so distinct CDR3 sequences, approximately 30% occurring once. The source was cultured PBMCs, collected from culture after CMV antigen stimulation. The chain couples TRBV4-1 to TRBJ1-1, with D uncertain. The receptor was isolated from a human donor in good health (CMV status not recorded). Some clones in this sample may be carry-over from other donors' samples. CDR3 amino acids: CASSHGDRGTEAFF. The CDR3 DNA is TGCGCCAGCAGCCATGGTGATCGCGGCACTGAAGCTTTCTTT.